These T cell receptor beta chains were read from a single sample in a study of regulatory T cells in long-lasting Graves disease. One entry per CDR3 protein, called by TCRdb with MiXCR from the multiplex PCR reads. The sample lists hundreds of thousands of distinct CDR3 sequences, around 20% seen once, with approximately 7.8% in the top ten. The specimen comprised peripheral blood mononuclear cells (PBMCs), sampled when the disease was refractory, from a patient treated with antithyroid drugs. These receptors were taken from a female donor with Graves disease. Both conserved end residues are part of each CDR3. The D gene is left open where the match is weak. Not all rows give a size; the values are once, few, many and, for expanded clones, a class.

>-|TRBV6-2/TRBV6-3|17|-|TRBJ2-1
TGTGCCAGCAGTGCCACGGGGTTGTCGGACAGACGCGTCGTTCGGTTCTTC
CASSATGLSDRRVVRFF
>TRBD2|TRBV29-1|12|-|TRBJ2-3
TGCAGCGTTACTAGCGGGAGAGGGACGCAGTATTTT
CSVTSGRGTQYF
>TRBD1|TRBV6-2/TRBV6-3|15|few|TRBJ1-5
TGTGCCAGCAGTGAATGGGGACAGGGTAATCAGCCCCAGCATTTT
CASSEWGQGNQPQHF
>-|TRBV16|15|-|TRBJ2-2
TGTGCCAGCCGATACACAGTTCTAGAGTCCGGGGAGCTGTTTTTT
CASRYTVLESGELFF
>TRBD2|TRBV2|12|many|TRBJ2-7
TGTGCCAGGGGCCTAGCGGGAGGGGAGCAGTACTTC
CARGLAGGEQYF
>TRBD2|TRBV18|15|many|TRBJ2-5
TGTGCCAGCTCACCTGCTAGCGGGAGAACAGAGACCCAGTACTTC
CASSPASGRTETQYF
>TRBD1|TRBV13|16|many|TRBJ1-1
TGTGCCAGCAGCAACGGCGGGACAGCCCTGAACACTGAAGCTTTCTTT
CASSNGGTALNTEAFF
>-|TRBV28|12|-|TRBJ1-2
TGTGCCAGCAGTCATCTCCTCTATGGCTACACCTTC
CASSHLLYGYTF
>-|TRBV4-3|16|-|TRBJ2-7
TGCGCCAGCAGCCAAGATCCAAGCTCGAGTTCCTACGAGCAGTACTTC
CASSQDPSSSSYEQYF
>-|TRBV12-3/TRBV12-4|13|many|TRBJ1-1
TGTGCCAGCAGTTTTACCTTGAACACTGAAGCTTTCTTT
CASSFTLNTEAFF
>-|TRBV9|14|-|TRBJ1-2
TGTGCCAGCAGCGTAGGTAACGGTAACTATGGCTACACCTTC
CASSVGNGNYGYTF
>-|TRBV4-2|15|-|TRBJ1-5
TGTGCCAGCAGCCAAGATGGGGGGAGCAATCAGCCCCAGCATTTT
CASSQDGGSNQPQHF
>-|TRBV30|14|few|TRBJ1-1
TGTGCCTGGAATTGGGGACCCCTGGGGACTGAAGCTTTCTTT
CAWNWGPLGTEAFF
>TRBD1|TRBV2|14|many|TRBJ1-2
TGTGCCAGCAGTGCGACAGGGTTGAACTATGGCTACACCTTC
CASSATGLNYGYTF
>-|TRBV11-1|14|many|TRBJ2-5
TGTGCCAGCAGCCGGGCCCATAACTGGGAGACCCAGTACTTC
CASSRAHNWETQYF
>-|TRBV9|15|many|TRBJ1-1
TGTGCCAGCAGCGGGGGGGGACGGTGGGACACTGAAGCTTTCTTT
CASSGGGRWDTEAFF
>-|TRBV27|14|-|TRBJ2-4
TGTGCCAGCAGTGACCGACAGAGGGCAAACATTCAGTACTTC
CASSDRQRANIQYF
>-|TRBV30|14|few|TRBJ2-6
TGTGCCTGGGATGTCGGCTCTGGGGCCAACGTCCTGACTTTC
CAWDVGSGANVLTF
>TRBD1|TRBV7-7|13|many|TRBJ2-5
TGTGCTAGCAGCCGACAGGGTATTGAGACCCAGTACTTC
CASSRQGIETQYF
>TRBD1|TRBV5-1|14|many|TRBJ2-7
TGCGCCAGCAGCGCGGACAGGTGGTCCTACGAGCAGTACTTC
CASSADRWSYEQYF
>-|TRBV5-1|14|-|TRBJ2-2
TGCGCCAGCAGCCCTAGGGGCCCAACCGGGGAGCTGTTTTTT
CASSPRGPTGELFF
>-|TRBV19|13|few|TRBJ1-1
TGTGCCAGTGCTCCCGACTTGAACACTGAAGCTTTCTTT
CASAPDLNTEAFF
>TRBD1|TRBV6-1|17|many|TRBJ1-1
TGTGCCAGCAGTCCACTGCGATCCGGACAGGGTGGTACTGAAGCTTTCTTT
CASSPLRSGQGGTEAFF
>-|TRBV5-1|14|many|TRBJ2-7
TGCGCCAGCAGCCGAACTGGGATAGGCTACGAGCAGTACTTC
CASSRTGIGYEQYF
>TRBD2|TRBV19|16|-|TRBJ2-3
TGTGCCAGCAAATCCCTACTAGCGGGAAGGACAGATACGCAGTATTTT
CASKSLLAGRTDTQYF
>-|TRBV6-1|15|many|TRBJ1-1
TGTGCCAGCAGATTCTCCGGGACACAAAACACTGAAGCTTTCTTT
CASRFSGTQNTEAFF
>TRBD1|TRBV5-6|12|-|TRBJ2-1
TGTGCCAGCAGCTCAGACCGACAGGGGGAGTTCTTC
CASSSDRQGEFF
>-|TRBV15|15|few|TRBJ1-5
TGTGCCACCAGCAGAGACAGGGGCCTCAATCAGCCCCAGCATTTT
CATSRDRGLNQPQHF
>-|TRBV28|15|many|TRBJ2-5
TGTGCCAGCAGCAAACGTGGCCCCCGTGCAGAGACCCAGTACTTC
CASSKRGPRAETQYF
>-|TRBV20-1|11|-|TRBJ2-5
TGCAGTGCTAGAGCGGGCCAGACCCAGTACTTC
CSARAGQTQYF
>-|TRBV28|13|few|TRBJ2-1
TGTGCCAGCAGTTTAACAGTACCCAATGAGCAGTTCTTC
CASSLTVPNEQFF
>TRBD2|TRBV10-3|14|many|TRBJ2-7
TGTGCCATCACTGATAGCGGGAACCGTCACGAGCAGTACTTC
CAITDSGNRHEQYF
>TRBD2|TRBV11-1|14|many|TRBJ2-7
TGTGCCAGCAGCGGCGGGACTAGCCTCTACGAGCAGTACTTC
CASSGGTSLYEQYF
>-|TRBV6-1|15|many|TRBJ2-7
TGTGCCAGCAGCACCGGGACACTTAGCTCCTACGAGCAGTACTTC
CASSTGTLSSYEQYF
>-|TRBV28|13|few|TRBJ2-2
TGTGCCGGGGCCTCGGGGAGTACCGGGGAGCTGTTTTTT
CAGASGSTGELFF
>TRBD1|TRBV7-9|17|few|TRBJ2-2
TGTGCCAGCAGCTTCGACCGGGACAGGATGTTCACCGGGGAGCTGTTTTTT
CASSFDRDRMFTGELFF
>-|TRBV4-1|13|-|TRBJ1-5
TGCGCCAGCAGCCAAGATCTAACTCAGCCCCAGCATTTT
CASSQDLTQPQHF
>TRBD1|TRBV10-3|14|many|TRBJ1-2
TGTGCCATCACCCCTGGACAGGGAGGCTATGGCTACACCTTC
CAITPGQGGYGYTF
>-|TRBV28|14|many|TRBJ2-5
TGTGCCAGCAGTCCAGACAGCCAAGAGGAGACCCAGTACTTC
CASSPDSQEETQYF
>TRBD1|TRBV6-1|14|many|TRBJ1-1
TGTGCCAGCAGCCTGGACAGGGGGCTCTCTGAAGCTTTCTTT
CASSLDRGLSEAFF
>-|TRBV28|13|many|TRBJ2-7
TGTGCCAGCAGCTTAAGCAGGGTGTACGAGCAGTACTTC
CASSLSRVYEQYF
>-|TRBV28|15|many|TRBJ1-4
TGTGCCAGCAGTGAGGGTCTTCTGAAGTCGGAAAAACTGTTTTTT
CASSEGLLKSEKLFF
>TRBD1|TRBV6-1|21|-|TRBJ1-5
TGTGCCAGCAGGGGGGACAGGGGGAATCCACGGTTCCCCTATAGCAATCAGCCCCAGCATTTT
CASRGDRGNPRFPYSNQPQHF
>-|TRBV6-1|15|few|TRBJ2-2
TGTGCCAGCCGCATAGCGGTGGACTCCACCGGGGAGCTGTTTTTT
CASRIAVDSTGELFF
>TRBD1|TRBV5-5|15|few|TRBJ2-7
TGTGCCAGCAGCTTGTCCGGGACAGAGATCTACGAGCAGTACTTC
CASSLSGTEIYEQYF
>-|TRBV28|13|many|TRBJ2-7
TGTGCCAGCAGTTTATCAAGGATTTCCGAGCAGTACTTC
CASSLSRISEQYF
>-|TRBV3-1|15|many|TRBJ1-2
TGTGCCAGCAGCCCCATCGGGGGTACAGGGAGAGGCTACACCTTC
CASSPIGGTGRGYTF
>-|TRBV6-1|16|many|TRBJ1-5
TGTGCCAGCACTCGAGGGGGAAGCTATAGCAATCAGCCCCAGCATTTT
CASTRGGSYSNQPQHF
>-|TRBV14|16|few|TRBJ1-1
TGTGCCAGCAGCCAAGTCGGGCAGGGCATGAACACTGAAGCTTTCTTT
CASSQVGQGMNTEAFF
>-|TRBV27|13|-|TRBJ2-7
TGTGCCAGCACTGATCCAACAGCCTACGAGCAGTACTTC
CASTDPTAYEQYF
>-|TRBV7-3|13|many|TRBJ2-5
TGTGCCAGCAGCTTAAATCGATTTCAGACCCAGTACTTC
CASSLNRFQTQYF
>-|TRBV3-1|14|many|TRBJ1-2
TGTGCCAGCACCTCCCCGGGTCTTCCCTATGGCTACACCTTC
CASTSPGLPYGYTF
>-|TRBV27|15|few|TRBJ2-7
TGTGCCAGCAGTTTCGTGGACGGAAGCTCCTACGAGCAGTACTTC
CASSFVDGSSYEQYF
>TRBD2|TRBV15|14|-|TRBJ2-1
TGTGCCACCAGCGTCCAAGCGGGAGAGAATGAGCAGTTCTTC
CATSVQAGENEQFF
>-|TRBV7-9|11|-|TRBJ2-3
TGTGCCAGCAGCCCAGTAGTGATGCAGTATTTT
CASSPVVMQYF
>-|TRBV6-1|12|-|TRBJ1-1
TGTGCCAGCAGTCTACCGGGGTGGCTGGCTTTCTTT
CASSLPGWLAFF
>-|TRBV3-1|12|many|TRBJ2-7
TGTGCCAGCAGCCCAGGTATGGGTGAGCAGTACTTC
CASSPGMGEQYF
>-|TRBV29-1|14|many|TRBJ1-2
TGCAGCGTTGAAGAAGGGGCAGGTTCTGATGGCTACACCTTC
CSVEEGAGSDGYTF
>TRBD1|TRBV27|12|-|TRBJ1-1
TGTGCCAGCAGTGCCGACAGGGATGAAGCTTTCTTT
CASSADRDEAFF
>-|TRBV30|13|-|TRBJ2-7
TGTGCCTGGAGTGTGGCAGGCCCCTACGAGCAGTACTTC
CAWSVAGPYEQYF